The T cell receptor (beta chain) described here comes from a study of response to subunit inactivated influenza vaccine. General study points: The authors suggested that every seasonal influenza vaccination recruits few new T cells.

TCRdb itself ran the RT-PCR reads through MiXCR, one entry per CDR3 protein. The repertoire includes some 850,000 distinct CDR3 sequences, about 18% of them detected once, and roughly a tenth sits in the top ten. As concerns this clonotype: No antigen is known for it.

This CDR3 has 15 amino acids. V shed 6 bases and J shed 4 bases, with 15 bases lying between them. Per the germline V gene, CDR1 is WSHSY and CDR2 is SAAADI. The receptor comes from a man between 45 and 60 years old who received an inactivated influenza vaccine. The material sequenced was PBMCs from blood, taken around 5 days after vaccination. This chain joins TRBV10-2 and TRBJ1-4, with D possibly matching TRBD1 (6 bases). This CDR3 reads CASRKDSDRNEKLFF. DNA of the CDR3: TGCGCCAGCAGAAAGGACAGCGACCGTAATGAAAAACTGTTTTTT.